This T cell receptor (beta chain) was recovered during a study of blood T cell repertoires in COVID-19. Germline V gene lookup returns CDR1 SGHTA and CDR2 FQGNSA. This CDR3 comprises 16 residues. V trimming: 0 bases; J trimming: 4 bases; junction bases outside the gene matches: 5. Per the original methods: The authors estimated nucleated cell counts from reference gene primer amplification. Generated by immunoSEQ multiplex PCR, the TCRdb table keeps only in-frame clones and is missing some. The V and J calls and clone size come from that table; D and trimming were worked out from the DNA. Counted here are about 230,000 clones, about 84% occurring once; the ten biggest clones make up approximately 7.9%.

The source of this sequence is a woman of 80 years or more with acute or convalescent COVID-19. Sequencing input: peripheral blood. The V call is TRBV7-2, the J call TRBJ2-5; 10 nucleotides match TRBD2. CDR3 bases: TGTGCCAGCAGCTTAGCGCAGCGGGGGGGCCCAGAGACCCAGTACTTC. Translating gives CASSLAQRGGPETQYF.